The rows below give T cell receptor beta chains drawn from one sample of a study of blood T cell repertoires in COVID-19. This table comes from immunoSEQ multiplex PCR, and its TCRdb copy is limited to in-frame clones, with some not included. Of roughly 300,000 clones listed, 85% to 90% are singletons. The source material was PBMCs or T cells enriched from blood (not recorded which). The receptors were sampled from a man aged 25-40 years who had recovered from COVID-19. CDR3s include the opening cysteine and the closing phenylalanine or tryptophan. The order of the fields is V gene, clone size, J gene, D gene, CDR3 DNA, CDR3 protein. D genes are given only for firm matches. A row's size may be missing; if present it is once, few, many or a size class.

>TRBV19|NA|TRBJ2-7|TRBD2
TGTGCCAGTAACAGCGGGGGTGTCTACGAGCAGTACTTC
CASNSGGVYEQYF
>TRBV10-1|few|TRBJ1-6|NA
TGCGCCAGCAGTGAGACAGGGCCCACGCCCCTCCACTTT
CASSETGPTPLHF
>TRBV6-5|NA|TRBJ1-5|TRBD1
TGTGCCAGCAGACTAGACAGGGCGCGCAATCAGCCCCAGCATTTT
CASRLDRARNQPQHF
>TRBV6-1|NA|TRBJ1-3|TRBD1
TGTGCCAGCAGTGAGGGACAGAGCTCTGGAAACACCATATATTTT
CASSEGQSSGNTIYF
>TRBV19|NA|TRBJ2-7|NA
TGTGCCAGTAGTATCGATAGGGGAGGCTACGAGCAGTACTTC
CASSIDRGGYEQYF
>TRBV12-5|NA|TRBJ2-3|NA
TGTGCTAGTGGTTTGGCAGGGCCTTTAGATACGCAGTATTTT
CASGLAGPLDTQYF
>TRBV10-2|NA|TRBJ2-2|TRBD2
TGCGCCAGCAGTGAGTTGGGACTAGCGGGGGACCCCACCGGGGAGCTGTTTTTT
CASSELGLAGDPTGELFF
>TRBV2|NA|TRBJ1-1|NA
TGTGCCAGCAGTCGGAACACTGAAGCTTTCTTT
CASSRNTEAFF
>TRBV7-9|NA|TRBJ2-5|NA
TGTGCCAGCGGCTTAGGAGGTAGCTTATCAGAGACCCAGTACTTC
CASGLGGSLSETQYF
>TRBV7-8|NA|TRBJ1-5|TRBD1
TGTGCCAGCAGCTTAAACCAGGGGGTCAATCAGCCCCAGCATTTT
CASSLNQGVNQPQHF
>TRBV25-1|NA|TRBJ1-1|NA
TGTGCCAGCAGCCCTTCAGGGAACACTGAAGCTTTCTTT
CASSPSGNTEAFF
>TRBV7-2|NA|TRBJ2-1|TRBD2
TGTGCCAGCAGGCCCACTAGCGGGGGATACAATGAGCAGTTCTTC
CASRPTSGGYNEQFF
>TRBV5-8|NA|TRBJ1-2|TRBD1
TGTGCCAGCAGCTCCCTGGACAGGGGTGGCCTTAGTTATGGCTACACCTTC
CASSSLDRGGLSYGYTF
>TRBV6-4|NA|TRBJ2-3|NA
TGTGCCAGCAGTCCTACAGGCACAGATACGCAGTATTTT
CASSPTGTDTQYF
>TRBV6-2/TRBV6-3|NA|TRBJ2-7|TRBD2
TGTGCCAGCAGCTCCGGGACTAGATTACACGAGCAGTACTTC
CASSSGTRLHEQYF
>TRBV6-6|once|TRBJ1-2|NA
TGTGCCAGCAGGGGACGGGAGGTGGGCTACACCTTC
CASRGREVGYTF
>TRBV7-8|NA|TRBJ2-3|NA
TGTGCCAGCAGCTTCCGCGTTACAGATACGCAGTATTTT
CASSFRVTDTQYF
>TRBV6-5|NA|TRBJ2-2|NA
TGTGCCAGCAGTCGACAGGTCGCGAACACCGGGGAGCTGTTTTTT
CASSRQVANTGELFF
>TRBV2|once|TRBJ2-1|TRBD2
TGTGCCAGCACCCGGACTAGCGGGAGAAATGAGCAGTTCTTC
CASTRTSGRNEQFF
>TRBV27|NA|TRBJ2-5|TRBD2
TGTGCCAGCAGTTTAAGGCTAGCGGGAGGCCGGGAGACCCAGTACTTC
CASSLRLAGGRETQYF
>TRBV19|NA|TRBJ1-1|NA
TGTGCCAGTAGAGGGGCGATCGGCTTTAACACTGAAGCTTTCTTT
CASRGAIGFNTEAFF
>TRBV5-4|NA|TRBJ1-3|TRBD1
TGTGCCAGCAGCGCAAGGGACAGGCCTTCGAGCTCTGGAAACACCATATATTTT
CASSARDRPSSSGNTIYF
>TRBV14|NA|TRBJ2-2|TRBD2
TGTGCCAGCAGCCAAGTAACGGGAGGGACCGGGGAGCTGTTTTTT
CASSQVTGGTGELFF
>TRBV2|NA|TRBJ1-4|NA
TGTGCCAGCAGTCGGGACTCATTTGAAAAACTGTTTTTT
CASSRDSFEKLFF
>TRBV7-9|NA|TRBJ1-2|TRBD1
TGTGCCAGCAACCGACAGGGAGCGGACTATGGCTACACCTTC
CASNRQGADYGYTF
>TRBV15|NA|TRBJ2-5|TRBD2
TGTGCCACCAGCGGACTAGCGGAGAGGGAGACCCAGTACTTC
CATSGLAERETQYF
>TRBV1|NA|TRBJ1-5|NA
TGCACCAGCCCCACCCGGATTCGGATACAGACCCGTAAACTTTATAGCAATCAGCCCCAGCATTTT
CTSPTRIRIQTRKLYSNQPQHF
>TRBV28|NA|TRBJ1-4|TRBD1
TGTGCCAGCAGGCCACCGGGACAGGGATCGGAAAAACTGTTTTTT
CASRPPGQGSEKLFF
>TRBV2|NA|TRBJ2-5|NA
TGTGCCAGCACAGGGACAGCGGGAGAAGAGACCCAGTACTTC
CASTGTAGEETQYF
>TRBV11-3|NA|TRBJ2-7|NA
TGTGCCAGCAGCCCAAGGGACAACTACGAGCAGTACTTC
CASSPRDNYEQYF